This is a list of T cell receptor beta chains from one sample in a study of regulatory T cells in long-lasting Graves disease. MiXCR, applied by TCRdb to the multiplex PCR reads, yields one record per CDR3 protein. The sample yields 550,000 to 600,000 distinct CDR3 sequences, roughly 16% seen once. These data are also associated with another study on T cells in Graves' hyperthyroidism and ophthalmopathy.

Here the sequenced sample was peripheral blood mononuclear cells (PBMCs), taken at new diagnosis, from a patient treated with antithyroid drugs. The receptors were gathered from a man between 18 and 35 years old with Graves disease. Each CDR3 is given with its conserved first and last residue. Fields, in order: V gene, D gene, J gene, clone size, CDR3 DNA, CDR3 protein. The D gene is left open where the match is weak. Clone sizes are given selectively: once, few, many, or a class where the clone is expanded.

TRBV11-2	TRBD1	TRBJ2-1	many	TGCGCCAGCAGCCCGCCCAGCAGGGGGATCTACAATGAGCAGTTCTTC	CASSPPSRGIYNEQFF
TRBV11-2	-	TRBJ2-3	many	TGTGCCAGCAGCGCACAGGGTAGGGCTAGCACAGATACGCAGTATTTT	CASSAQGRASTDTQYF
TRBV7-8	-	TRBJ1-2	few	TGTGCCAGCAGCTTAAAGAAGGTCACCCTCATCTATGGCTACACCTTC	CASSLKKVTLIYGYTF
TRBV5-1	-	TRBJ2-2	many	TGCGCCAGCAGCTTGGAAGGTGGGGAGCTGTTTTTT	CASSLEGGELFF
TRBV20-1	-	TRBJ1-1	many	TGCAGTGCTAAGGCCACAGGGACTGCGAACACTGAAGCTTTCTTT	CSAKATGTANTEAFF
TRBV28	TRBD2	TRBJ2-2	-	TGTGCCGGCCAACCATCGGGACTAGCGGGAGCTGAGGAGCTGTTTTTT	CAGQPSGLAGAEELFF
TRBV7-9	TRBD2	TRBJ2-7	many	TGTGCCAGCAGCCCAGCGGGACTAGCGGGAGCCTACGAGCAGTACTTC	CASSPAGLAGAYEQYF
TRBV12-3/TRBV12-4	TRBD1	TRBJ1-2	many	TGTGCCAGCAGCTTGGAGGGGGCGTGGGCTGGCTACACCTTC	CASSLEGAWAGYTF
TRBV7-2	-	TRBJ1-4	-	TGTGCCAGCAGATCAATGGGGTGGAGGGAAAAACTGTTTTTT	CASRSMGWREKLFF
TRBV18	-	TRBJ2-3	many	TGTGCCAGCTCACCAGCCCTGGGGGTCACGGTAGATACGCAGTATTTT	CASSPALGVTVDTQYF
TRBV5-6	TRBD1	TRBJ2-3	few	TGTGCCAGCAGCGTCCCCCCCGGACAGGGAAGCACAGATACGCAGTATTTT	CASSVPPGQGSTDTQYF
TRBV27	-	TRBJ1-5	-	TGTGCCGGCAGACGGACGGGGATCAATCAGCCCCAGCATTTT	CAGRRTGINQPQHF
TRBV13	TRBD2	TRBJ2-1	many	TGTGCCAGCAGCTTAGGACTAGCGGGAGTGGGCTACAATGAGCAGTTCTTC	CASSLGLAGVGYNEQFF
TRBV12-3/TRBV12-4	TRBD2	TRBJ2-3	many	TGTGCCAGCAGTTTAGCGCAACTAGCGGGGCGCACAGATACGCAGTATTTT	CASSLAQLAGRTDTQYF
TRBV12-3/TRBV12-4	TRBD1	TRBJ1-1	many	TGTGCCAGCACTCTGACAGGGGGTGGCACTGAAGCTTTCTTT	CASTLTGGGTEAFF
TRBV7-9	-	TRBJ2-7	many	TGTGCCAGCAGCTTTCCCAGGCCATCCTACGAGCAGTACTTC	CASSFPRPSYEQYF
TRBV25-1	-	TRBJ1-5	-	TGTGCCAGCAGTGAATCAAGGGTTGACGGTCAGCCCCAGCATTTT	CASSESRVDGQPQHF
TRBV4-1	-	TRBJ2-1	few	TGCGCCAGCAGCGCGACGGGGACCTACAATGAGCAGTTCTTC	CASSATGTYNEQFF
TRBV6-1	-	TRBJ1-6	many	TGTGCCAGCAGAAGGGGCCAACAGGGAGATTCACCCCTCCACTTT	CASRRGQQGDSPLHF
TRBV5-1	-	TRBJ2-3	-	TGCGCCAGCAGCTTGAACCGGGGAGGAGGAGATACGCAGTATTTT	CASSLNRGGGDTQYF
TRBV20-1	TRBD1	TRBJ1-1	many	TGCAGTGCTAAAAGGGACAGCAACACTGAAGCTTTCTTT	CSAKRDSNTEAFF
TRBV19	-	TRBJ1-1	few	TGTGCCAGTAGCAAGGACGGTGAAGCTTTCTTT	CASSKDGEAFF
TRBV7-3	-	TRBJ2-1	many	TGTGCCAGCAGCTTAATTAAGGGTGAGCAGTTCTTC	CASSLIKGEQFF
TRBV5-1	TRBD2	TRBJ2-1	-	TGCGCCAGCTTGGGCCTAGCGGGAAAAGGGAATGAGCAGTTCTTC	CASLGLAGKGNEQFF
TRBV20-1	TRBD1	TRBJ2-3	many	TGCAGTGCCCGCAACAGGGGAACGGATACGCAGTATTTT	CSARNRGTDTQYF
TRBV7-6	-	TRBJ1-2	-	TGTGCCAGCAGCCCGTTAGGTTCGTCTGGCTACACCTTC	CASSPLGSSGYTF
TRBV12-3/TRBV12-4	TRBD1	TRBJ2-1	few	TGTGCCAGCAGTACGACAGGGGACGCACTGTCAGGCAATGAGCAGTTCTTC	CASSTTGDALSGNEQFF
TRBV6-1	-	TRBJ2-2	few	TGTGCCAGCAGTGAACAGGGGCGGAACACCGGGGAGCTGTTTTTT	CASSEQGRNTGELFF
TRBV19	TRBD2	TRBJ2-3	-	TGTGCCAGTAGTATCAGGGGACTAGCGACGGAGGTCCCAGATACGCAGTATTTT	CASSIRGLATEVPDTQYF
TRBV20-1	TRBD2	TRBJ2-2	many	TGCAGTGCTAGAGGGCTAGCGGGAGGCGCGAACACCGGGGAGCTGTTTTTT	CSARGLAGGANTGELFF
TRBV27	-	TRBJ2-1	-	TGTGCCAGCAGTTTACCTTGGGTTGAGCAGTTCTTC	CASSLPWVEQFF
TRBV5-1	TRBD1	TRBJ1-2	few	TGCGCCAGCAGCTCAAGACAGGGGGGCTATGGCTACACCTTC	CASSSRQGGYGYTF
TRBV29-1	TRBD1	TRBJ2-3	many	TGCAGCGTTGCGCTTGGACAGGCCCCAGATACGCAGTATTTT	CSVALGQAPDTQYF
TRBV6-1	-	TRBJ2-2	-	TGTGCCAGCAGGTGGGAGTTGGGAGGCACCGGGGAGCTGTTTTTT	CASRWELGGTGELFF
TRBV30	TRBD2	TRBJ2-3	many	TGTGCCTGGACCTCTAGCGGCCTCCGTCTAGATACGCAGTATTTT	CAWTSSGLRLDTQYF
TRBV6-2/TRBV6-3	-	TRBJ2-5	-	TGTGGCAGCAGTGATCCTTGGGAGACCCAGTACTTC	CGSSDPWETQYF
TRBV5-1	-	TRBJ2-7	many	TGCGCCAGCAGCTTGGTTTCAGCACACGAGCAGTACTTC	CASSLVSAHEQYF
TRBV29-1	-	TRBJ1-4	few	TGCAGCGTTGGGCGGCAGGGTGAAAAACTGTTTTTT	CSVGRQGEKLFF
TRBV20-1	-	TRBJ2-1	many	TGCAGTGCGACTAATCCGCGGGGATTCGGCAATGAGCAGTTCTTC	CSATNPRGFGNEQFF
TRBV29-1	-	TRBJ2-1	few	TGCAGCGGGGGGGGGCAGGATAGGGGGCAGTTCTTC	CSGGGQDRGQFF
TRBV18	-	TRBJ2-7	-	TGTGCCAGCTCACCACCGGGGCCTACCTACGAGCAGTGCTTC	CASSPPGPTYEQCF
TRBV11-2	TRBD2	TRBJ2-5	many	TGTGCCAGCAGCTTAGGAGGGGTAGCGGGCCCCCAAGAGACCCAGTACTTC	CASSLGGVAGPQETQYF
TRBV2	-	TRBJ2-5	many	TGTGCCAGCAGAGAGCGACTAGGTGTGGAGACCCAGTACTTC	CASRERLGVETQYF
TRBV30	TRBD2	TRBJ2-1	many	TGTGCCTGGACTAGCGGGGCCCTTAGCTCCTACAATGAGCAGTTCTTC	CAWTSGALSSYNEQFF
TRBV2	TRBD1	TRBJ2-6	many	TGTGCCAGCAGTCCAGGGACAGGGGGCCTCTCTGGGGCCAACGTCCTGACTTTC	CASSPGTGGLSGANVLTF
TRBV27	-	TRBJ1-2	few	TGTGCCAGCGGGAAAGGAGTTGGAGGCTACACCTTC	CASGKGVGGYTF
TRBV6-1	-	TRBJ2-5	few	TGTGCCAGCGCAGGCCCCCAAGAGACCCAGTACTTC	CASAGPQETQYF
TRBV3-1	-	TRBJ2-3	-	TGTGCCAGCACCCGTGCGGGGAGGACAGATACGCAGTATTTT	CASTRAGRTDTQYF
TRBV30	TRBD1	TRBJ1-2	many	TGTGCCTGGAGTGTGACCGGGACAGGGGATGGCTACACCTTC	CAWSVTGTGDGYTF
TRBV6-5	-	TRBJ1-1	-	TGTGCCAGCAGTTACTCGCTTTCCGAAGCTTTCTTT	CASSYSLSEAFF
TRBV6-1	TRBD2	TRBJ2-1	-	TGTGCCAGCAGGGGGACTAGCGGGGCCTACAATGAGCAGTTCTTC	CASRGTSGAYNEQFF
TRBV5-1	TRBD2	TRBJ2-7	few	TGCGCCAGCAGCCAGCGGGAGGGCCGTTACGAGCAGTACTTC	CASSQREGRYEQYF
TRBV12-3/TRBV12-4	-	TRBJ2-3	-	TGTGCCAGCAGTTTGGGGGCCCTCGGGGGCACAGATACGCAGTATTTT	CASSLGALGGTDTQYF
TRBV7-3	TRBD2	TRBJ2-3	many	TGTGCCAGCAGCTCTTACGGACTAGCGGAGATTACAGATACGCAGTATTTT	CASSSYGLAEITDTQYF
TRBV7-2	-	TRBJ1-2	-	TGTGCCAGCAGCCCATTGGGGAACGGCTACACCTTC	CASSPLGNGYTF